A selection of T cell receptor beta chains follows, all from one sample in a study of shared clonotypes between healthy human individuals. Generated by immunoSEQ multiplex PCR, the TCRdb table keeps only in-frame clones and is missing some. The table has roughly 450,000 clones, 79% seen once. The source material was PBMCs. The receptors here all came from a woman between 35 and 50 years old in good health. Some clones in this sample may be carry-over from other donors' samples. The CDR3 runs from the conserved cysteine through the conserved F or W. The order of the fields is clone size, V gene, J gene, D gene, CDR3 DNA, CDR3 protein. A D gene is named only where the DNA matches it firmly. Rows give clone size only sometimes, using once, few, many, or a class for an expanded clone.

>.|TRBV7-3|TRBJ2-1|.
TGTGCCAGCAGCTTAACGTTCGGCAGGGGAACCTACAATGAGCAGTTCTTC
CASSLTFGRGTYNEQFF
>.|TRBV5-4|TRBJ2-1|TRBD1
TGTGCCAGCAGCGTAACAGGGGAAGGGGTTTACAATGAGCAGTTCTTC
CASSVTGEGVYNEQFF
>.|TRBV4-1|TRBJ1-2|.
TGCGCCAGCAGACGGACAGCTTCCTATGGCTACACCTTC
CASRRTASYGYTF
>.|TRBV5-4|TRBJ1-4|TRBD1
TGTGCCAGCAGCGTAGGGGGCTCGGGGGCCCAAAATGAAAAACTGTTTTTT
CASSVGGSGAQNEKLFF
>.|TRBV10-1|TRBJ2-7|.
TGCGCCAGCAGTGAGTCGAGGGTGGGGGCACAGTACTTC
CASSESRVGAQYF
>.|TRBV7-6|TRBJ2-7|.
TGTGCCAGCAGCCTCGGGACCGGCCCCTACGAGCAGTACTTC
CASSLGTGPYEQYF
>.|TRBV6-1|TRBJ2-3|.
TGTGCCAGCAGTGAATCCAGTGCAGATACGCAGTATTTT
CASSESSADTQYF
>.|TRBV29-1|TRBJ2-3|.
TGCAGCGTTGAACCCAGGGAACGGCTAGGGCGTACGCAGTATTTT
CSVEPRERLGRTQYF
>.|TRBV7-9|TRBJ2-5|.
TGTGCCAGCAGCTCACCCGGGATCGAGACCCAGTACTTC
CASSSPGIETQYF
>.|TRBV6-1|TRBJ2-3|.
TGTGCCAGCAGTGAGCCGCGCGGCCACACAGATACGCAGTATTTT
CASSEPRGHTDTQYF
>many|TRBV6-1|TRBJ1-2|.
TGTGCCAGCACACCTGGACGGGGGAATGGCTACACCTTC
CASTPGRGNGYTF
>once|TRBV5-5|TRBJ2-7|.
TGTGCCAGCAGACACGGTTATTCCTACGAGCAGTACTTC
CASRHGYSYEQYF
>once|TRBV7-9|TRBJ2-6|.
TGTGCCAGCAGCCGTCGGGCCAACGTCCTGACTTTC
CASSRRANVLTF
>.|TRBV5-1|TRBJ2-2|TRBD2
TGCGCCAGCAGCTCCAGACTAGCGGGAGGTCCCGGGGAGCTGTTTTTT
CASSSRLAGGPGELFF
>.|TRBV11-2|TRBJ2-7|.
TGTGCCAGCAGCTTGAGGGACGGAATGATCTACGAGCAGTACTTC
CASSLRDGMIYEQYF
>.|TRBV7-9|TRBJ2-3|.
TGTGCCAGCAGCCACGGGCCTGATACGCAGTATTTT
CASSHGPDTQYF
>.|TRBV19|TRBJ2-3|TRBD2
TGTGCCAGTATGGTGCTAGCGGGAGAGACGCAGTATTTT
CASMVLAGETQYF
>.|TRBV7-2|TRBJ2-7|.
TGTGCCAGCAGCTTAGATCGGACACCGGCCTACGAGCAGTACTTC
CASSLDRTPAYEQYF
>few|TRBV9|TRBJ1-2|.
TGTGCCAGCAGCGTAGTGCCCGCAAACTATGGCTACACCTTC
CASSVVPANYGYTF
>once|TRBV20-1|TRBJ2-5|.
TGCAGTGCGCCCCCCCAAGAGACCCAGTACTTC
CSAPPQETQYF
>.|TRBV7-2|TRBJ2-1|.
TGTGCCAGCAGCTTACCCACTAGCCTGAATGAGCAGTTCTTC
CASSLPTSLNEQFF
>once|TRBV7-3|TRBJ2-3|TRBD1
TGTGCCAGCAGCCCCTCCCCACAGGGGCCCCGAGATACGCAGTATTTT
CASSPSPQGPRDTQYF
>.|TRBV27|TRBJ2-1|TRBD1
TGTGCCAGCAGTCGACAGGGGGTTGGTAATGAGCAGTTCTTC
CASSRQGVGNEQFF
>once|TRBV28|TRBJ1-2|TRBD1
TGTGCCAGCAGTTTCCGGGACAGGGCGCCTAACTATGGCTACACCTTC
CASSFRDRAPNYGYTF
>.|TRBV7-2|TRBJ1-1|.
TGTGCCAGCAGCTTGGGAGGGACGAACACTGAAGCTTTCTTT
CASSLGGTNTEAFF
>.|TRBV19|TRBJ2-5|TRBD1
TGTGCCAGTAGTACCCGGGACAGGGGACGACAAGAGACCCAGTACTTC
CASSTRDRGRQETQYF